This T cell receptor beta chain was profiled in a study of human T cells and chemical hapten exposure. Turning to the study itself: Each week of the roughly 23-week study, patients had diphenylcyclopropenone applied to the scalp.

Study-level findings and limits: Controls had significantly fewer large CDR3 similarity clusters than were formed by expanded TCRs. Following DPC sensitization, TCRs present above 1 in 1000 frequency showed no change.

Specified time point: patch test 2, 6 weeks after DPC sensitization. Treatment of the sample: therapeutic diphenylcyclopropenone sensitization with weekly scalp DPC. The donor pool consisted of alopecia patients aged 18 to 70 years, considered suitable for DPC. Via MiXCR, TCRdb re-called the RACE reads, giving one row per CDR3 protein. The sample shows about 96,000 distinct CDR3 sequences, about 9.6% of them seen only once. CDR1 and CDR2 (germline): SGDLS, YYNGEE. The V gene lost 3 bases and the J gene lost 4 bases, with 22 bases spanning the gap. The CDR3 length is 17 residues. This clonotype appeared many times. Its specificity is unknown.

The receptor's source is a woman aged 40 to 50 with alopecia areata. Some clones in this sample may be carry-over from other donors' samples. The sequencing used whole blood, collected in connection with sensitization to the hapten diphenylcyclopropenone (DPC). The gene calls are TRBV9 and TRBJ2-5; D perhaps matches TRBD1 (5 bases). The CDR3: CASSGRPQGYAPETQYF. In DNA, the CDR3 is TGTGCCAGCAGCGGCCGTCCTCAGGGTTACGCCCCAGAGACCCAGTACTTC.